The sequence of this T cell receptor beta chain was determined in a study of cytomegalovirus exposure and HLA in healthy donors. Study conclusions and caveats: One later analysis, an examination of the approximately 120 validation repertoires, found that first-cohort TCR clusters tended to co-occur in them.

TCRdb keeps only in-frame clones here, not all; method: immunoSEQ multiplex PCR. The profile shows over 200,000 clones, 75% to 90% of them singletons. The V gene's germline CDR1 is MNHEY and CDR2 SMNVEV (reference sequence). Germline trimming cut 6 bases from V and 0 bases from J; bases unmatched to any gene: 7. There are 15 residues in the CDR3. Note on this clone: Its antigen is undetermined.

The sequenced material came from PBMCs. The TCR was taken from a woman aged 25 to 39 in good health and CMV-seropositive. The chain is built from TRBV27 and TRBJ1-1; 7 nucleotides match TRBD1. In nucleotides, the CDR3 is TGTGCCAGCAGCCCGCTGGGACAGATGAACACTGAAGCTTTCTTT. Its translation is CASSPLGQMNTEAFF.